These 5 T cell receptor beta chains were all obtained from the same sample, sequenced in a study of T cell responses to AZD1222 COVID-19 vaccine. This table comes from immunoSEQ multiplex PCR, and its TCRdb copy is limited to in-frame clones, with some not included. This sample has 92,000 or so clones, with roughly 87% found just once. The material sequenced was peripheral blood, taken on day 0 of AZD1222 vaccination. These receptors were collected from an adult in good health.

The V call is TRBV18, the J call TRBJ1-2, with D possibly TRBD1 on 5 matching bases. Trimming took 3 bases from V and 0 from J, leaving 14 bases between them. The CDR3 has 16 residues. CDR1 and CDR2 (germline): KGHSH, LQKENI. DNA for the CDR3: TGTGCCAGCTCACCGCCGGCTAGCAGGGCTAACTATGGCTACACCTTC. Its translation is CASSPPASRANYGYTF.

The chain couples TRBV11-3 to TRBJ1-2; D gene uncertain. Trimming took 0 bases from V and 1 from J, leaving 12 bases between them. Germline assignment: CDR1 SGHNT and CDR2 YENEEA. CDR3 length equals 16 residues. The CDR3 nucleotides read TGTGCCAGCAGCTTAGACCCCCGGTACTGTAACTATGGCTACACCTTC. This encodes CASSLDPRYCNYGYTF.

This clone was seen only once. The J gene is TRBJ2-6, the V gene TRBV10-3; D not certain. Germline CDR1 and CDR2: ENHRY and SYGVKD. This CDR3 is built from 15 residues. Trimming left V 0 bases short and J 4 bases short, with 7 bases between. The CDR3 coding sequence is TGTGCCATCAGTGAGTCGTTTTCCGGGGCCAACGTCCTGACTTTC. This sequence encodes CAISESFSGANVLTF.

The chain combines TRBV5-5 with TRBJ2-1; no definite D call. This CDR3 is built from 15 residues. Germline V gene lookup returns CDR1 SGHKS and CDR2 YYEKEE (reference sequence). The V end was cut by 1 base, the J end by 5 bases, with 13 bases between. The CDR3: CASSLFYMVDNEQFF. CDR3 nucleotides: TGTGCCAGCAGCTTGTTTTACATGGTGGACAATGAGCAGTTCTTC. Drawing the rest from reference TRBV5-5 and TRBJ2-1, the complete variable domain is DAGVTQSPTHLIKTRGQQVTLRCSPISGHKSVSWYQQVLGQGPQFIFQYYEKEERGRGNFPDRFSARQFPNYSSELNVNALLLGDSALYLCASSLFYMVDNEQFFGPGTRLTVL.

V is TRBV6-5 and J is TRBJ2-5, with a tentative D call TRBD2 (5 bases). V gave up 7 bases and J gave up 5 bases, with 14 bases separating them. CDR1 and CDR2 (germline): MNHEY, SVGAGI. The CDR3 has 13 residues. The CDR3 bases are TGTGCCAGCACAGGACTCCCTGGGGAGACCCAGTACTTC. Translating gives CASTGLPGETQYF.